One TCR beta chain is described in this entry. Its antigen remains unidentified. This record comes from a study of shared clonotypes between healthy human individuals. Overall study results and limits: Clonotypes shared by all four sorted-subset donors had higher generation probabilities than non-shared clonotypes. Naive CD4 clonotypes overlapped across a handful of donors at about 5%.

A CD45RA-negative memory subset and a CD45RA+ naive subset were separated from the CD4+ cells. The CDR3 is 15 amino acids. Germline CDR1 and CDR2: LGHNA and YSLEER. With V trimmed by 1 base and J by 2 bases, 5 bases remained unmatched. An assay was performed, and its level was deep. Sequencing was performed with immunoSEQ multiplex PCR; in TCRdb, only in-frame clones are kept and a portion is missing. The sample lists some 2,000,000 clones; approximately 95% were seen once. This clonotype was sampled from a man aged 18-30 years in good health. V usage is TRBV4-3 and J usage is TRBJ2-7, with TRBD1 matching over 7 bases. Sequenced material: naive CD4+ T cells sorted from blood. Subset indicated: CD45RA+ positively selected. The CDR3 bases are TGCGCCAGCAGCCAAGGCCTAGGACAGGCCTACGAGCAGTACTTC. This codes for CASSQGLGQAYEQYF.